Below, 7 T cell receptor beta chains from the same sample are listed, as sequenced in a study of T cell responses to AZD1222 COVID-19 vaccine. Method: immunoSEQ multiplex PCR; TCRdb's copy keeps in-frame clones and lacks some. Among over 110,000 clones listed, roughly 91% were seen once. The specimen was peripheral blood, collected on day 0 of AZD1222 vaccination. Receptor source: an adult in good health.

CDR3 region: CASGLEAVLYGYTF. CDR3 sequence (DNA): TGTGCTAGTGGTTTGGAGGCAGTTCTCTATGGCTACACCTTC. This chain uses TRBV12-5 with TRBJ1-2; no clear D. This CDR3 spans 14 amino acids. Germline values: CDR1 LGHNT, CDR2 FRNRAP. The V and J ends lost 1 base and 4 bases respectively, with 10 bases between them.

This chain links TRBV28 with TRBJ1-5, with D possibly matching TRBD1 (6 bases). The CDR3 totals 12 residues. Trimming removed 4 bases from V and 5 bases from J, with 6 bases in between. CDR1 is MDHEN and CDR2 is SYDVKM in the germline V gene. The CDR3 spells CASSYRDQPQHF. In DNA, the CDR3 is TGTGCCAGCAGTTACAGGGATCAGCCCCAGCATTTT.

The chain joins TRBV4-3 to TRBJ2-7; a weak D match, TRBD2 (6 bases). The CDR3 runs 15 residues. The germline CDR1 and CDR2 sequences are LGHNA and YSLEER. V lost 0 bases, J lost 0 bases, and 9 bases lay in between. In DNA, the CDR3 is TGCGCCAGCAGCCAAGAAACTAGCAGCTCCTACGAGCAGTACTTC. Translation: CASSQETSSSYEQYF.

The chain is built from TRBV7-2 and TRBJ2-1; D gene ambiguous. Germline values: CDR1 SGHTA, CDR2 FQGNSA. CDR3 size: 13 residues. Trimming removed 4 bases at V and 7 bases at J, with 11 bases between. The CDR3 region has the DNA TGTGCCAGCAGCTGGACCGCCCTGAATGAGCAGTTCTTC. Translated: CASSWTALNEQFF. The full variable domain, completed using reference TRBV7-2 and TRBJ2-1, is GAGVSQSPSNKVTEKGKDVELRCDPISGHTALYWYRQSLGQGLEFLIYFQGNSAPDKSGLPSDRFSAERTGGSVSTLTIQRTQQEDSAVYLCASSWTALNEQFFGPGTRLTVL.

This chain joins TRBV5-1 and TRBJ2-7, with TRBD2 matching over 8 bases. CDR1 and CDR2 from the germline V gene are SGHRS and YFSETQ. The CDR3 covers 15 residues. V shed 3 bases, J shed 6 bases, and the junction held 11 bases outside the gene matches. Written as DNA, the CDR3 is TGCGCCAGCAGCTCGCTAGCGGGTGACAAGGGCGAGCAGTACTTC. Its translation is CASSSLAGDKGEQYF.

V gene TRBV7-2 combines with J gene TRBJ1-2; D not certain. The germline V gene encodes CDR1 SGHTA and CDR2 FQGNSA. V dropped 4 bases and J dropped 8 bases, with 14 bases sitting between them. This CDR3 region has 13 residues. The CDR3 reads CASSSSSPGGYTF. CDR3 in DNA: TGTGCCAGCAGCTCTAGCTCACCGGGCGGCTACACCTTC.

The chain recombines TRBV11-3 with TRBJ1-1; a possible D gene is TRBD1 (6 bases). This CDR3 comprises 13 residues. With 3 bases removed from V and 4 bases from J, the gap between germline ends came to 9 bases. Germline V gene sequence: CDR1 SGHNT, CDR2 YENEEA. CDR3 region: CASSFARGTEAFF. As DNA, the CDR3 is TGTGCCAGCAGCTTCGCCAGGGGCACTGAAGCTTTCTTT.